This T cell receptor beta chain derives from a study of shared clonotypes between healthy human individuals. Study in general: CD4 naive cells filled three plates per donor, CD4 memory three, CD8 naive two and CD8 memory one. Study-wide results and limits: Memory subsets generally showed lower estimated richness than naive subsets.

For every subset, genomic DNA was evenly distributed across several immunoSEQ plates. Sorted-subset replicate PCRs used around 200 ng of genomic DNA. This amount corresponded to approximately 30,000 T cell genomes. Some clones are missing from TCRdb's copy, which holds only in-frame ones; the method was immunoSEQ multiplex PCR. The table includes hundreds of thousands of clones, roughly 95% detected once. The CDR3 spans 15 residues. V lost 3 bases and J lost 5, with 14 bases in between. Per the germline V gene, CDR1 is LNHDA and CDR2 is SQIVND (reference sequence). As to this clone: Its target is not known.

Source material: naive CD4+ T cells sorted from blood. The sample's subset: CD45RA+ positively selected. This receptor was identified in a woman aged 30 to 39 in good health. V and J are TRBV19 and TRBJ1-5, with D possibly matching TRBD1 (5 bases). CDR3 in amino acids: CASSIPGTEDQPQHF. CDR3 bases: TGTGCCAGTAGTATCCCCGGGACGGAGGATCAGCCCCAGCATTTT. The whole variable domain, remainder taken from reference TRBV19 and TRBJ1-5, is DGGITQSPKYLFRKEGQNVTLSCEQNLNHDAMYWYRQDPGQGLRLIYYSQIVNDFQKGDIAEGYSVSREKKESFPLTVTSAQKNPTAFYLCASSIPGTEDQPQHFGDGTRLSIL.